Each of the 6 T cell receptor beta chains below was sequenced from the same sample in a study of cytomegalovirus exposure and HLA in healthy donors. The PCR employed 60 Vbeta primers together with 13 Jbeta primers. Only in-frame clones appear in the TCRdb table, and some are missing; sequencing was by immunoSEQ multiplex PCR. The sample lists under 150,000 clones, 65% to 75% occurring once. Sequencing input: PBMCs. These receptor sequences come from a man aged 60 to 69 in good health and CMV-seronegative.

The chain employs TRBV9 and TRBJ2-5; tentative D call: TRBD1 (6 bases). The CDR3 spans 14 residues. The ends were cut back, 0 bases at V and 3 bases at J, with 9 bases in the middle. Germline CDR1 SGDLS, CDR2 YYNGEE. The CDR3 bases are TGTGCCAGCAGCGTAGGAGCAGGGGAAGAGACCCAGTACTTC. This codes for CASSVGAGEETQYF.

This chain joins TRBV7-2 and TRBJ2-1, with D perhaps TRBD2 (5 bases). This CDR3 has 13 amino acids. Germline CDR1 SGHTA, CDR2 FQGNSA. V gave up 1 base and J gave up 9 bases, with 10 bases separating them. This chain's CDR3 is CASSLVGDSEQFF. DNA for the CDR3: TGTGCCAGCAGCTTAGTGGGAGATAGTGAGCAGTTCTTC.

The CDR3 nucleotides are TGTGCCAGTAGTATCGAACAGGGACCCGGGGAGCTGTTTTTT. Encoded protein: CASSIEQGPGELFF. The chain joins TRBV19 to TRBJ2-2, with D possibly matching TRBD1 (6 bases). Germline lookup yields CDR1 LNHDA and CDR2 SQIVND (reference sequence). The CDR3 has 14 amino acids. V lost 3 bases and J 6 bases, leaving 11 bases between the germline ends.

This clone has just a few counts. CDR3 protein: CASSPDRDRGYTF. The CDR3 DNA is TGTGCCAGCAGTCCAGACAGGGATCGTGGCTACACCTTC. The chain recombines TRBV6-1 with TRBJ1-2; 7 bases are shared with TRBD1. Trimming at V came to 5 bases and at J to 7 bases, leaving 7 bases not matched to a gene. Germline V gene data show CDR1 as MNHNS and CDR2 as SASEGT. This CDR3 is built from 13 residues.

The V gene is TRBV7-8, the J gene TRBJ2-3, with 7 nucleotides matching TRBD2. V gave up 5 bases and J gave up 2 bases; unmatched junction bases: 7. Germline CDR1 is SGHVS and CDR2 is FQNEAQ. The CDR3 extends over 15 amino acids. The CDR3 DNA is TGTGCCAGCAGCCCGCGGGAGAGCTTCACAGATACGCAGTATTTT. It translates to CASSPRESFTDTQYF.

V and J are TRBV5-1 and TRBJ2-5; TRBD2 might be the D (7 bases). Trimming left V 6 bases short and J 5 bases short, with 17 bases between. The germline gives CDR1 SGHRS, CDR2 YFSETQ. The length of the CDR3 is 14 residues. CDR3 bases: TGCGCCAGCACCACCTCGGGGGGCGACGAGACCCAGTACTTC. This codes for CASTTSGGDETQYF.